This TCR beta chain was recorded in a study of persistence of HIV-infected CD4 T cells. The overall study: Suppressive ART had lasted a median of approximately 8 years. Up to roughly 180 mL blood was drawn at multiple time points; a couple of donors had single-time leukapheresis.

About this clone: Its antigen is unidentified.

The trim removed 3 bases at V and 3 bases at J, leaving 5 bases unmatched. The CDR3 runs 15 residues. Germline assignment: CDR1 SGHRS and CDR2 YFSETQ. The immunoSEQ assay was version 4, run in survey mode. The protocol was immunoSEQ multiplex PCR, while the TCRdb copy is restricted to in-frame clones and leaves out a portion. Of tens of thousands of clones in the sample, about 89% were seen once. Anti-CD3/anti-CD28 beads served as a nonspecific positive control stimulus. Sorting of responding CD4+ T cells relied on upregulated CD40 ligand together with CD69. Donors had CD4+ T cell counts above 400 cells/uL and were CMV-seropositive. A roughly 19-hour stimulation of CD8-depleted PBMCs used anti-CD28/CD49d costimulation, CD40-blocking antibody and enfuvirtide.

This sequence joins TRBV5-1 and TRBJ1-3, with 8 bases lining up with TRBD1. The sequence was collected from an adult man with HIV who was CMV-seropositive. The source material was CD4+ T cells sorted from PBMCs after approximately 18-hour stimulation, sampled from a patient who received antiretroviral therapy. The CDR3 sequence: CASSSTGGGGNTIYF. The CDR3 coding sequence is TGCGCCAGCAGCTCTACAGGGGGGGGTGGAAACACCATATATTTT. The entire variable domain, with the rest obtained from reference TRBV5-1 and TRBJ1-3, is as follows: KAGVTQTPRYLIKTRGQQVTLSCSPISGHRSVSWYQQTPGQGLQFLFEYFSETQRNKGNFPGRFSGRQFSNSRSEMNVSTLELGDSALYLCASSSTGGGGNTIYFGEGSWLTVV.